This T cell receptor beta chain was identified in a study of a mutant IDH1 vaccine in newly diagnosed glioma. Time point described: week 23, last vaccination. One vaccine dose held 300 ug of mutant IDH1 20-mer peptide and came with topical imiquimod. New WHO grade 3 or 4 astrocytomas that were IDH1-mutant and ATRX-lost had been found in donors. Points on this clone: Its target is not known. This sample includes further DNA sequences coding for the same CDR3.

The repertoire was sequenced with immunoSEQ multiplex PCR; TCRdb's copy has only in-frame clones and lacks some. Altogether about 81,000 clones are present, over 75% being singletons, with the ten largest covering 2% to 2.5%. Findings and limits, study-wide: Researchers report vaccine-induced immune responses in over 90% of patients. Changes in the top peripheral T cell clonotypes seemingly had no bearing on pseudoprogression.

This specimen consisted of PBMCs, obtained from a glioma patient whose treatment included an IDH1 peptide vaccine. The TCR sequence derives from a man younger than 40 with glioma. Some clones in this sample may be carry-over from other donors' samples.

CDR3 protein: CASSGQPNTEAFF. CDR3 in DNA: TGTGCCAGCAGTGGACAGCCTAACACTGAAGCTTTCTTT. This chain links TRBV6-1 with TRBJ1-1; maybe TRBD1 (5 bases). The germline CDR1 and CDR2 sequences are MNHNS and SASEGT. The CDR3 totals 13 residues. Trimming removed 4 bases at V and 2 bases at J, with 8 bases between.